This passage covers 20 T cell receptor beta chains from one sample sequenced in a study of T-cell reconstitution after alpha-beta-depleted transplantation in children. Construction of the TCRbeta library involved unique molecular identifiers. In TCRdb, the PCR reads were re-called with MiXCR into one record per CDR3 protein. The table includes almost 250,000 distinct CDR3 sequences, 20% to 30% detected once. The input for sequencing was PBMCs, taken before TCRalphabeta/CD19-depleted stem cell transplant. These receptors all come from a girl aged 2 to 9 with Fanconi anemia, due to receive a stem cell transplant.

This clonotype was counted ten times or more. This chain links TRBV20-1 with TRBJ2-2; 8 bases agree with TRBD2. The V and J ends lost 3 bases and 3 bases, in that order; junction bases with no gene match: 6. The germline gives CDR1 DFQATT, CDR2 SNEGSKA (reference sequence). This CDR3 is 15 amino acids long. The CDR3 spells CSASSGGADTGELFF. CDR3 in DNA: TGCAGTGCTAGCAGCGGGGGCGCTGACACCGGGGAGCTGTTTTTT.

This clonotype has a count of ten or more. The chain employs TRBV7-6 and TRBJ2-7; TRBD2 is a possible D gene (6 bases). V lost 1 base to trimming and J lost 3 bases, with 16 bases between them. The CDR3 runs 16 residues. Per germline, CDR1 SGHVS and CDR2 FNYEAQ. CDR3: CASSLEYAGKNYEQYF. The CDR3 coding sequence is TGTGCCAGCAGCTTAGAATATGCGGGGAAAAACTACGAGCAGTACTTC.

The chain is built from TRBV2 and TRBJ2-7; 12 positions agree with TRBD2. From germline, CDR1 is SNHLY and CDR2 FYNNEI. Germline trimming cut 4 bases from V and 5 bases from J; bases unmatched to any gene: 9. This CDR3 spans 16 amino acids. This CDR3 is CASSGVRLAGADEQYF. The CDR3 nucleotides read TGTGCCAGCAGTGGAGTTAGACTAGCGGGAGCTGACGAGCAGTACTTC.

The chain combines TRBV20-1 with TRBJ2-3, with 11 nucleotides matching TRBD2. The germline V gene has CDR1 DFQATT and CDR2 SNEGSKA (reference sequence). J was trimmed by 4 bases and V by 3 bases; bases with no gene match: 12. This CDR3 has 17 amino acids. The CDR3 DNA is TGCAGTGCTAGTATAACTAGCGGGGGATGGTTTGCAGATACGCAGTATTTT. Translated, it gives CSASITSGGWFADTQYF.

The chain carries TRBV20-1 and TRBJ2-6; either TRBD1 or TRBD2 may supply D (5 bases each). CDR3 length: 16 amino acids. CDR1 and CDR2 (germline): DFQATT, SNEGSKA (reference sequence). V lost 4 bases and J lost 1, with 14 bases in between. In DNA form, the CDR3 reads TGCAGTGCTAACCAGGGAGTCAATTCTGGGGCCAACGTCCTGACTTTC. It translates to CSANQGVNSGANVLTF.

The sample holds many counts of this clonotype. The J gene is TRBJ2-7, the V gene TRBV20-1, with D tentatively TRBD1 (5 bases). Trimming cost V 4 bases and J 6 bases, with 19 bases left between them. From germline, CDR1 is DFQATT and CDR2 SNEGSKA (reference sequence). The CDR3 spans 14 residues. This chain's CDR3 is CSATPVGVRGEQYF. CDR3 in DNA: TGCAGTGCTACCCCCGTAGGGGTAAGGGGCGAGCAGTACTTC.

The genes are TRBV18 and TRBJ2-5, with 8 bases identical to TRBD2. J lost 4 bases, V lost 1 base, and 8 bases had no gene match. Looked up from germline, CDR1 is KGHSH and CDR2 is LQKENI. The CDR3 sequence is 16 residues long. The CDR3 coding sequence is TGTGCCAGCTCACCACGCGGGGGGTTCACCAGAGAGACCCAGTACTTC. Translated: CASSPRGGFTRETQYF. Drawing the rest from reference TRBV18 and TRBJ2-5, the complete variable domain is NAGVMQNPRHLVRRRGQEARLRCSPMKGHSHVYWYRQLPEEGLKFMVYLQKENIIDESGMPKERFSAEFPKEGPSILRIQQVVRGDSAAYFCASSPRGGFTRETQYFGPGTRLLVL.

This clonotype appeared many times. The rearrangement uses TRBV20-1 and TRBJ1-2, with D possibly matching TRBD1 (6 bases). Trimming removed 2 bases at V and 3 bases at J, with 7 bases between. Germline CDR1 reads DFQATT; CDR2 reads SNEGSKA (reference sequence). The CDR3 length is 12 residues. CDR3 nucleotide sequence: TGCAGTGCTAGAAACAGGGACTATGGCTACACCTTC. Its translation is CSARNRDYGYTF.

In its sample, this clonotype was seen a few times. The V gene is TRBV7-2, the J gene TRBJ2-2, with D possibly matching TRBD1 (5 bases). Deletions cut 0 bases from V and 0 bases from J, with 11 bases between. CDR3 length equals 17 residues. CDR1 is SGHTA and CDR2 is FQGNSA in the germline V gene. The CDR3 spells CASSLAFGQPNTGELFF. CDR3 in DNA: TGTGCCAGCAGCTTAGCGTTCGGACAACCGAACACCGGGGAGCTGTTTTTT.

The V gene is TRBV20-1, the J gene TRBJ2-3, with D maybe TRBD2 (6 bases). Germline V gene sequence: CDR1 DFQATT, CDR2 SNEGSKA (reference sequence). CDR3 length: 16 amino acids. Between the trimmed V and J ends, which lost 1 base and 0 bases, there was a span of 14 bases. CDR3 loop: CSARASRTTSTDTQYF. CDR3 sequence (DNA): TGCAGTGCTAGAGCGTCACGGACTACTAGCACAGATACGCAGTATTTT.

This chain connects TRBV6-5 to TRBJ2-1; 9 bases fit TRBD2. The CDR3 extends over 15 amino acids. The J segment lost 4 bases and the V segment lost 3 bases, leaving 4 bases of the junction unmatched. Germline CDR1 is MNHEY and CDR2 is SVGAGI. The CDR3 DNA is TGTGCCAGCAGTTATTTAAGCGGGGGGTACAATGAGCAGTTCTTC. Protein: CASSYLSGGYNEQFF.

This clonotype has a handful of counts. As DNA, the CDR3 is TGTGCCAGCAGCGAGGGGAGGCACACTGAAGCTTTCTTT. Its protein is CASSEGRHTEAFF. This chain joins TRBV7-3 and TRBJ1-1, with a weak D call TRBD1 (5 bases). CDR1 is SGHTA, CDR2 FQGTGA, per germline. Between the trimmed V and J ends, which lost 5 bases and 3 bases, there was a span of 10 bases. The CDR3 is 13 amino acids.

This clonotype has ten or more counts. The V call is TRBV6-5, the J call TRBJ1-1; D is unclear. In germline, CDR1 is MNHEY, CDR2 SVGAGI. The V end lost 0 bases, the J end lost 6 bases, and 11 bases lay between the germline ends. The CDR3 is 14 residues long. The CDR3 nucleotides read TGTGCCAGCAGTTACTCGACCAGGCGCTCTGAAGCTTTCTTT. Amino acid sequence: CASSYSTRRSEAFF.

The rearrangement links TRBV20-1 to TRBJ2-2, with 8 nucleotides matching TRBD2. CDR1 is DFQATT, CDR2 SNEGSKA, per germline (reference sequence). CDR3 size: 12 residues. CDR3 region: CSGTSNTGELFF. The CDR3 DNA reads as TGCAGCGGGACTAGTAACACCGGGGAGCTGTTTTTT.

The genes are TRBV28 and TRBJ2-3, with D maybe TRBD1 (6 bases). The germline gives CDR1 MDHEN, CDR2 SYDVKM. Deletions cut 3 bases from V and 3 bases from J, with 10 bases between. CDR3 size: 14 residues. The chain's CDR3 is CASSFPQGTDTQYF. The CDR3 bases are TGTGCCAGCAGTTTCCCGCAGGGGACAGATACGCAGTATTTT.

This chain uses TRBV12-3 or TRBV12-4 with TRBJ1-1, with D perhaps TRBD1 (6 bases). The length of the CDR3 is 16 residues. V was cut by 1 base and J by 0 bases, with 12 bases left in between. The chain's CDR3 is CASSLGGGNMNTEAFF. CDR3 sequence (DNA): TGTGCCAGCAGTTTAGGAGGGGGGAACATGAACACTGAAGCTTTCTTT.

V is TRBV5-6 and J is TRBJ2-1; a weak D match, TRBD1 (6 bases). Germline lookup yields CDR1 SGHDT and CDR2 YYEEEE. V was shortened by 3 bases and J by 0 bases, with 10 bases between the two germline ends. The CDR3 extends over 15 amino acids. Here the CDR3 reads CASSWGLSSYNEQFF. DNA for the CDR3: TGTGCCAGCAGCTGGGGGCTGAGCTCCTACAATGAGCAGTTCTTC.

The chain has TRBV20-1 and TRBJ2-1; TRBD2 might be the D (5 bases). The CDR3 has 16 amino acids. Trimming cost V 3 bases and J 0 bases, with 15 bases left between them. The germline gives CDR1 DFQATT, CDR2 SNEGSKA (reference sequence). The CDR3 bases are TGCAGTGCTAGGTTGTTGGGAGATAGCTCCTACAATGAGCAGTTCTTC. Translated: CSARLLGDSSYNEQFF.

This clonotype was seen a few times. The chain is built from TRBV19 and TRBJ2-1; 8 bases agree with TRBD1. V gave up 3 bases and J gave up 15 bases; unmatched junction bases: 13. CDR3 length equals 14 residues. Germline CDR1 reads LNHDA; CDR2 reads SQIVND (reference sequence). DNA for the CDR3: TGTGCCAGTAGTATCGGGGACAGGCCCGGGGGTCCGTTCTTC. Residues: CASSIGDRPGGPFF. Full variable domain (missing parts from reference TRBV19 and TRBJ2-1): DGGITQSPKYLFRKEGQNVTLSCEQNLNHDAMYWYRQDPGQGLRLIYYSQIVNDFQKGDIAEGYSVSREKKESFPLTVTSAQKNPTAFYLCASSIGDRPGGPFFGPGTRLTVL.

The sample holds a few counts of this clonotype. The chain joins TRBV6-4 to TRBJ2-3; possible D gene TRBD1, 6 bases. The germline gives CDR1 MRHNA, CDR2 SNTAGT. V lost 3 bases, J lost 4 bases, and 11 bases lay in between. There are 14 residues in the CDR3. CDR3 in amino acids: CASSEAGDADTQYF. CDR3 nucleotide sequence: TGTGCCAGCAGTGAAGCAGGGGACGCAGATACGCAGTATTTT.